These 20 T cell receptor beta chains came from one sample sequenced in a study of T-cell memory formation after mild COVID-19. TCRdb redid the calling of the 5' RACE reads with MiXCR, one entry per CDR3 protein. This repertoire shows roughly 58,000 distinct CDR3 sequences, roughly 9.5% found once; its top ten account for about 1.1%. The sequenced sample consisted of PBMCs or a T cell subset sorted from them (not recorded which). The receptors shown here come from a man between 18 and 29 years old who had mild COVID-19 (a few samples of this study predate the infection). Cell type and time point are not known.

This clonotype was detected ten times or more. V gene TRBV7-9 combines with J gene TRBJ2-1; 9 bases match TRBD2. Trimming took 1 base from V and 5 from J; bases not matched to a gene: 9. This CDR3 is built from 17 residues. Germline V lookup: CDR1 SEHNR, CDR2 FQNEAQ (reference sequence). The CDR3 nucleotides read TGTGCCAGCAGCTTAGGGTTGCTAGCGGGGATTGACAATGAGCAGTTCTTC. It encodes CASSLGLLAGIDNEQFF.

This clonotype was detected a few times. V gene TRBV6-4 combines with J gene TRBJ1-5, with a possible D match to TRBD1 (5 bases). Trimming pared 2 bases from V and 6 bases from J, leaving 8 bases between. This CDR3 contains 13 residues. The germline V gene has CDR1 MRHNA and CDR2 SNTAGT. Here the CDR3 DNA reads TGTGCCAGCAGTGACGAGGGGATTCAGCCCCAGCATTTT. Translated, it gives CASSDEGIQPQHF.

This clonotype appeared many times. This chain connects TRBV20-1 to TRBJ2-3; 7 bases are a match to TRBD2. The germline V gene encodes CDR1 DFQATT and CDR2 SNEGSKA (reference sequence). The CDR3 has 15 amino acids. Trimming took 2 bases from V and 4 from J; bases not matched to a gene: 9. CDR3 protein: CSARLGGGTPDTQYF. The CDR3 DNA follows: TGCAGTGCTAGACTGGGCGGGGGAACCCCAGATACGCAGTATTTT.

The gene calls are TRBV24-1 and TRBJ2-5; D possibly corresponds to TRBD1 (7 bases). CDR3 length equals 15 residues. Germline CDR1 reads KGHDR; CDR2 reads SFDVKD. V lost 3 bases to trimming and J lost 5 bases, with 15 bases between them. The CDR3 DNA sequence: TGTGCCACCAGTGATGAGAAGACAGGGAGGGAGACCCAGTACTTC. Its translation is CATSDEKTGRETQYF.

The chain uses TRBV11-1 and TRBJ2-7; D is perhaps TRBD1 (5 bases). Germline V lookup: CDR1 SGHAT, CDR2 FQDESV (reference sequence). The V and J ends lost 3 bases and 4 bases respectively, with 10 bases between them. The CDR3 covers 13 residues. The CDR3 reads CASSFQGGYEQYV. CDR3 coding DNA: TGTGCCAGCAGCTTCCAGGGTGGGTACGAGCAGTACGTC.

This clonotype was recorded a few times. This chain connects TRBV4-1 to TRBJ1-5; the D is unclear. Trimming cost V 1 base and J 1 base, with 14 bases left between them. The CDR3 covers 17 residues. Germline V gives CDR1 MGHRA, CDR2 YSYEKL. CDR3 DNA: TGCGCCAGCAGCCAAGCAAACATGGGTCTGAGCAATCAGCCCCAGCATTTT. Amino acids: CASSQANMGLSNQPQHF.

The genes are TRBV25-1 and TRBJ1-5; possible D gene TRBD1, 5 bases. Germline V CDR1 and CDR2: MGHDK, SYGVNS. The CDR3 is made up of 14 amino acids. Between the trimmed V and J ends, which lost 4 bases and 3 bases, there was a span of 10 bases. The CDR3 loop is CASSAPGDNQPQHF. CDR3 bases: TGTGCCAGCAGTGCCCCGGGGGACAATCAGCCCCAGCATTTT.

The chain links TRBV5-1 to TRBJ2-1, with D maybe TRBD1 (6 bases). Looked up from germline, CDR1 is SGHRS and CDR2 is YFSETQ. V shed 4 bases and J shed 1 base, with 9 bases lying between them. The CDR3 spans 14 residues. CDR3 sequence (DNA): TGCGCCAGCAGCCATACAGGGTCCTACAATGAGCAGTTCTTC. This gives the protein CASSHTGSYNEQFF.

The V call is TRBV6-5, the J call TRBJ2-7; D gene uncertain. CDR1 is MNHEY and CDR2 is SVGAGI in the germline V gene. Trimming took off 4 bases at V and 5 bases at J, with 9 bases between the two ends. The CDR3 is 12 residues long. The CDR3, as DNA: TGTGCCAGCAGTTCGGGTCCGCACGAGCAGTACTTC. It yields the protein CASSSGPHEQYF.

This clonotype was counted between two and nine times. The CDR3 here is CASSQGRSSGNTIYF. The CDR3 DNA reads TGCGCCAGCAGCCAAGGCCGGAGCTCTGGAAACACCATATATTTT. This chain joins TRBV4-1 and TRBJ1-3; no clear D. Germline V CDR1 and CDR2: MGHRA, YSYEKL. Trimming shortened V by 1 base and J by 0 bases, and 7 bases separated the two germline ends. CDR3 size: 15 residues.

This clonotype was observed many times. V and J are TRBV5-5 and TRBJ2-6; no reliable D call. The ends were cut back, 1 base at V and 0 bases at J, with 5 bases in the middle. CDR1 and CDR2 (germline): SGHKS, YYEKEE (reference sequence). The CDR3 is 15 residues long. In DNA form, the CDR3 reads TGTGCCAGCAGCTTGTCCGGCTCTGGGGCCAACGTCCTGACTTTC. Its protein product is CASSLSGSGANVLTF. Supplemented by reference TRBV5-5 and TRBJ2-6, the full variable domain reads DAGVTQSPTHLIKTRGQQVTLRCSPISGHKSVSWYQQVLGQGPQFIFQYYEKEERGRGNFPDRFSARQFPNYSSELNVNALLLGDSALYLCASSLSGSGANVLTFGAGSRLTVL.

A few counts support this clonotype. This chain joins TRBV7-2 and TRBJ2-5, with a possible D match to TRBD2 (6 bases). The CDR3 covers 16 residues. Germline loops: CDR1 SGHTA, CDR2 FQGNSA. Trimming pared 5 bases from V and 5 bases from J, leaving 21 bases between. CDR3 DNA: TGTGCCAGCAGCCCTAACCCACGGGGACTCATGGAGACCCAGTACTTC. This translates into CASSPNPRGLMETQYF.

This chain connects TRBV2 to TRBJ2-1; no firm D call. Trimming took off 7 bases at V and 0 bases at J, with 16 bases between the two ends. CDR1 and CDR2 (germline): SNHLY, FYNNEI. CDR3 length equals 16 residues. DNA for the CDR3: TGTGCCAGCATCGTAAGGGCGAGAAACTCCTACAATGAGCAGTTCTTC. It is translated as CASIVRARNSYNEQFF.

The chain carries TRBV5-1 and TRBJ1-1; D gene uncertain. In germline, CDR1 is SGHRS, CDR2 YFSETQ. The CDR3 length is 13 residues. The germline V and J ends were trimmed by 1 base and 1 base, with 5 bases remaining between them. The CDR3 here is CASSLPQNTEAFF. In DNA form, the CDR3 reads TGCGCCAGCAGCTTGCCACAGAACACTGAAGCTTTCTTT.

V is TRBV2 and J is TRBJ2-7; D gene ambiguous. The CDR3 has 13 amino acids. V lost 7 bases to trimming and J lost 2 bases, with 12 bases between them. Germline assignment: CDR1 SNHLY and CDR2 FYNNEI. As DNA, the CDR3 is TGTGCCAGCACCGAAGGAGAAGCCTACGAGCAGTACGTC. Translated: CASTEGEAYEQYV.

The chain combines TRBV5-1 with TRBJ2-1, with D possibly being TRBD1 (7 bases). V was trimmed by 0 bases and J by 6 bases, leaving 13 bases between them. This CDR3 has 15 amino acids. CDR1 is SGHRS and CDR2 is YFSETQ in the germline V gene. The CDR3 protein is CASSLAAGQTNEQFF. In nucleotides, the CDR3 is TGCGCCAGCAGCTTGGCCGCGGGACAGACCAATGAGCAGTTCTTC. Using reference TRBV5-1 and TRBJ2-1 for the parts outside the CDR3, the full variable domain is KAGVTQTPRYLIKTRGQQVTLSCSPISGHRSVSWYQQTPGQGLQFLFEYFSETQRNKGNFPGRFSGRQFSNSRSEMNVSTLELGDSALYLCASSLAAGQTNEQFFGPGTRLTVL.

The chain is built from TRBV6-5 and TRBJ2-1; 8 bases map to TRBD2. CDR3 length: 14 residues. Germline V lookup: CDR1 MNHEY, CDR2 SVGAGI. The J segment lost 5 bases and the V segment lost 2 bases, leaving 2 bases of the junction unmatched. This chain's CDR3 is CASSYTGGDNEQFF. DNA for the CDR3: TGTGCCAGCAGTTACACGGGAGGGGACAATGAGCAGTTCTTC.

A few counts support this clonotype. This chain uses TRBV29-1 with TRBJ1-1, with D unclear. Per the germline V gene, CDR1 is SQVTM and CDR2 is ANQGSEA. The CDR3 sequence is 11 residues long. Trimming took off 7 bases at V and 1 base at J, with 7 bases between the two ends. The CDR3 is CSAGSNTEAFF. Written as DNA, the CDR3 is TGCAGCGCCGGCTCGAACACTGAAGCTTTCTTT.

This clonotype was detected ten times or more. The rearrangement joins TRBV5-1 to TRBJ2-7; tentative D call: TRBD2 (6 bases). This CDR3 comprises 15 residues. V lost 4 bases, J lost 0 bases, and 14 bases lay in between. Germline V gene data show CDR1 as SGHRS and CDR2 as YFSETQ. CDR3 DNA: TGCGCCAGCAGCGAATCCGGGACTCGCTCCTACGAGCAGTACTTC. Encoded protein: CASSESGTRSYEQYF.

J is TRBJ2-1 and V is TRBV5-1, with 8 bases identical to TRBD1. The CDR3 extends over 15 amino acids. J was trimmed by 5 bases and V by 4 bases; bases with no gene match: 8. Germline V gives CDR1 SGHRS, CDR2 YFSETQ. This chain's CDR3 is CASSRTGTGDNEQFF. The CDR3 nucleotides are TGCGCCAGCAGCCGGACCGGGACAGGTGACAATGAGCAGTTCTTC.